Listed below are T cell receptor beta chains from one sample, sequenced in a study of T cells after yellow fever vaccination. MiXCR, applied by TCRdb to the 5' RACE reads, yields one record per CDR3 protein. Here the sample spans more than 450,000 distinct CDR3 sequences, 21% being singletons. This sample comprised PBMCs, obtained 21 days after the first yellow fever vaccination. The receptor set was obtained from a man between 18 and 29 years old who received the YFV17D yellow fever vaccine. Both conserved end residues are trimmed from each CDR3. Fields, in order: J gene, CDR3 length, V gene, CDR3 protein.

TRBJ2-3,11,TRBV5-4,ASSVEVEGTQY
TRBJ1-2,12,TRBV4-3,ASSQGGRAGGYT
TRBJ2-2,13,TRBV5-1,ASSLRDREVGELF
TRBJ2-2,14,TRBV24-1,ATSDSQGKNAGELF
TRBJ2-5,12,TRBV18,ASSPGNRQETQY
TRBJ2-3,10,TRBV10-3,AITSLGDTQY
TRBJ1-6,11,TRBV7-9,ASSFLDNSPLH
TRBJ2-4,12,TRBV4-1,ASSLPGLKNIQY
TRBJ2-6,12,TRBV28,ASARVSGANVLT
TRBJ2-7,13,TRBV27,ASTYSGTGGYEQY
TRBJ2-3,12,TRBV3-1,ASSPSTATDTQY
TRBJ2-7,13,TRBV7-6,ASSPRGKSSYEQY
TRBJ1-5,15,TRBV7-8,ASSASVRVLSNQPQH
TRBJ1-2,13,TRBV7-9,ASSLKPRPDYGYT
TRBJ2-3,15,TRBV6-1,ASRTGLAASSTDTQY
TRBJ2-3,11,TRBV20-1,SAPGTSLDTQY
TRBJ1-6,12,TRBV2,AINIRSYNAPLH
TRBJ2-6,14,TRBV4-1,ASSQLGGSGANVLT
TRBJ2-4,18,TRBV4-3,ASSPPGGRYRPIAKNIQY
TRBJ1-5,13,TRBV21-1,ASSKKSRGNQPQH
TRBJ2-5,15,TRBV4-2,ASSQDWAGGLSKTQY
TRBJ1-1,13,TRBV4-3,ASSQVVNVNTEAF
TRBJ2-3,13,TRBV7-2,ASSKLAGFTDTQY
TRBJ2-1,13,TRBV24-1,ATSVNQGTIDEQF
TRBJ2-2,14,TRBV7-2,ASSPSQYRGTGELF
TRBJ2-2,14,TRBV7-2,ASSLVGGGAAGELF
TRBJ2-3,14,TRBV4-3,ASSQKASGGPDTQY
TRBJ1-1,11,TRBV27,ASSLRSNTEAF
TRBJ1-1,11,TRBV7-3,ASSLTPSTEAF
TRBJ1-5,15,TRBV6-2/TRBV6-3,ASSYILGSGGVQPQH
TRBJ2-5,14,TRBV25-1,AAGGGLAGGQETQY
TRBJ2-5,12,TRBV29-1,SVEFAGNQETQY
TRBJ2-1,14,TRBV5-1,ASSRNRDPSYNEQF
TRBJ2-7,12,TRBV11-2,ASSFNRGDNEQY
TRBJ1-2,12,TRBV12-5,ASADIERTNGYT
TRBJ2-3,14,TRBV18,ASSTLTSGNTDTQY
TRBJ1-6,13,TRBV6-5,ASSSVGTGGSPLH
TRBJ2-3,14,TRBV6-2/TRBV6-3,ASSQAGVAGAGTQY
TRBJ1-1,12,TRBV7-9,ASSLGASNTEAF
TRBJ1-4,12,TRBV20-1,SASTLTPEGKLF
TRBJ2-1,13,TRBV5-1,ASSSHRAGRNEQF
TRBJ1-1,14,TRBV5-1,ASSLGPAPPNTEAF
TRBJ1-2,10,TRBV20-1,SAKGQNYGYT
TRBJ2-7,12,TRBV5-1,ASSLGTAIYEQY
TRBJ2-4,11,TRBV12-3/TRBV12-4,ASSEQDKNIQY
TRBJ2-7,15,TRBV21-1,ASSKRGQQLQPYEQY
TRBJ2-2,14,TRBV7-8,ASSLAGTGDTGELF
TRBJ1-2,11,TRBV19,ASSIKATYGYT
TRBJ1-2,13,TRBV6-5,ASSYSAAGGFGYT
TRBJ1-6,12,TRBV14,ASSQANGVSPLH
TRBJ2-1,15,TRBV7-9,ASSLQRGAVWHNEQF